Listed below are T cell receptor beta chains from one sample, sequenced in a study of blood T cell repertoires in COVID-19. Sequenced by immunoSEQ multiplex PCR; TCRdb stores in-frame clones only, minus some. The data hold roughly 200,000 clones, with about 81% observed a single time. The sequenced material came from peripheral blood. The receptors derive from a woman at least 80 years old with COVID-19, enrolled during active disease. CDR3s include the opening cysteine and the closing phenylalanine or tryptophan. Each record gives: CDR3 DNA, CDR3 protein, D gene, clone size, J gene, V gene. A D gene is named only where the DNA matches it firmly. The listing skips clone size in some rows; elsewhere it reads once, few, many or a size class.

TGTGCCAGCAGCTCGAAAAACATTCAGTACTTC CASSSKNIQYF . . TRBJ2-4 TRBV6-6
TGTGCCAGCAGTAATACCTGGGGGCACACCGGGGAGCTGTTTTTT CASSNTWGHTGELFF . few TRBJ2-2 TRBV6-5
TGTGCCAGCAGCCAATGGGATGGAGGGTTCAACACCGGGGAGCTGTTTTTT CASSQWDGGFNTGELFF . . TRBJ2-2 TRBV14
TGCGCCAGCAGCCCGGGACAGGGTAGCAATCAGCCCCAGCATTTT CASSPGQGSNQPQHF TRBD1 . TRBJ1-5 TRBV5-1
TGTGCCAGCAGTTTGACTAGCGTTACCGGGGAGCTGTTTTTT CASSLTSVTGELFF TRBD2 . TRBJ2-2 TRBV2
TGTGCCAGCAGCCAACCCCTGGAGGGGATAACCTACGAGCAGTACTTC CASSQPLEGITYEQYF . . TRBJ2-7 TRBV4-2
TGTGCCAGCAGCTTAGGTGGGACAGGGGGCGCCTTTGTCGAAAAACTGTTTTTT CASSLGGTGGAFVEKLFF TRBD1 few TRBJ1-4 TRBV11-3
TGTGCCAGCAGCTTAGGAGTGGTGAACACTGAAGCTTTCTTT CASSLGVVNTEAFF . few TRBJ1-1 TRBV7-2
TGTGCCAGCAGTTACTCGCCGGTCGGAGGGAACTATGGCTACACCTTC CASSYSPVGGNYGYTF . . TRBJ1-2 TRBV6-2/TRBV6-3
TGTGCCACCAGCAGAGATGGACAGTTCGACGAGCAGTACTTC CATSRDGQFDEQYF . . TRBJ2-7 TRBV15
TGTGCCAGTAGTATCGGCTCTGGAAACACCATATATTTT CASSIGSGNTIYF . . TRBJ1-3 TRBV19
TGTGCCAGCACCTCCCCTGGGCTAGCGGGTGACAATGAGCAGTTCTTC CASTSPGLAGDNEQFF TRBD2 . TRBJ2-1 TRBV28
TGTGCCAGCCTAGAGACAGGGGGCCGACAGCCCCAGCATTTT CASLETGGRQPQHF TRBD1 . TRBJ1-5 TRBV6-5
TGCGCCAGCAGAAGACAGGGGGCTGGAAACACCATATATTTT CASRRQGAGNTIYF TRBD1 few TRBJ1-3 TRBV5-1
TGTGCCAGCAGCCGAGGGACAGGAAATAGCAATCAGCCCCAGCATTTT CASSRGTGNSNQPQHF TRBD1 . TRBJ1-5 TRBV7-9
TGTGCCAGCAGCTTATCCGGGACAGCCGAAAAACTGTTTTTT CASSLSGTAEKLFF TRBD1 once TRBJ1-4 TRBV11-3
TGTGCCAGTAGTATAGGCAGCTACGGGGGCATTCAGTACTTC CASSIGSYGGIQYF . . TRBJ2-4 TRBV19
TGTGCCAGCAGCGTAGTGGGGACTAGCGGGGGGGCCCAGCGACAAAATGAGCAGTTCTTC CASSVVGTSGGAQRQNEQFF TRBD2 . TRBJ2-1 TRBV9
TGTGCCATCAGTAGGACAGAGGAAAACACCATATATTTT CAISRTEENTIYF . . TRBJ1-3 TRBV10-3
TGTGCCAGCGGACAGGAAAACACTGAAGCTTTCTTT CASGQENTEAFF TRBD1 . TRBJ1-1 TRBV25-1
TGTGCCAGCAGCGAACCTCCGAGGCTAGGCACTAAAGATACGCAGTATTTT CASSEPPRLGTKDTQYF . . TRBJ2-3 TRBV5-4
TGTGCCACCACCTCGCCAACAGGGACCTATAACTATGGCTACACCTTC CATTSPTGTYNYGYTF . . TRBJ1-2 TRBV7-8
TGTGCCAGCAGTTTCCTAAGCTATGGCTACACCTTC CASSFLSYGYTF . . TRBJ1-2 TRBV28
TGTGCCATAATGACAGGGATTTCGTCCTACGAGCAGTACTTC CAIMTGISSYEQYF TRBD1 . TRBJ2-7 TRBV10-3